This T cell receptor beta chain originates from a study of T cells in Graves' hyperthyroidism and ophthalmopathy. Study-level information: Staff took peripheral blood when the initial diagnosis was made, before any treatment began.

RNA transcripts gave rise to amplified TCR beta CDR3 regions. The TCR CDR3 first-round RT-PCR relied on the HTBI primer set. MiXCR was run by TCRdb on the multiplex PCR reads, yielding one entry per CDR3 protein. Of fewer than 800,000 distinct CDR3 sequences listed, around 17% were seen once; the top ten hold over 7.5%. In patients aged 18 to 65, hyperthyroidism was newly diagnosed, with duration under 2 months. PBMCs stemmed from more than 7.5 ml fresh peripheral blood. The specimen was blood. The sequence came from a man aged 18 to 30 with Graves' hyperthyroidism.

Here the CDR3 DNA reads TGTGCCAGCACCGGCGCGAGCTCCTACGAGCAGTACTTC. Translation: CASTGASSYEQYF. The rearrangement links TRBV12-3 or TRBV12-4 to TRBJ2-7; D remains unclear. The CDR3 is 13 residues long. Between the trimmed V and J ends, which lost 7 bases and 0 bases, there was a span of 10 bases.